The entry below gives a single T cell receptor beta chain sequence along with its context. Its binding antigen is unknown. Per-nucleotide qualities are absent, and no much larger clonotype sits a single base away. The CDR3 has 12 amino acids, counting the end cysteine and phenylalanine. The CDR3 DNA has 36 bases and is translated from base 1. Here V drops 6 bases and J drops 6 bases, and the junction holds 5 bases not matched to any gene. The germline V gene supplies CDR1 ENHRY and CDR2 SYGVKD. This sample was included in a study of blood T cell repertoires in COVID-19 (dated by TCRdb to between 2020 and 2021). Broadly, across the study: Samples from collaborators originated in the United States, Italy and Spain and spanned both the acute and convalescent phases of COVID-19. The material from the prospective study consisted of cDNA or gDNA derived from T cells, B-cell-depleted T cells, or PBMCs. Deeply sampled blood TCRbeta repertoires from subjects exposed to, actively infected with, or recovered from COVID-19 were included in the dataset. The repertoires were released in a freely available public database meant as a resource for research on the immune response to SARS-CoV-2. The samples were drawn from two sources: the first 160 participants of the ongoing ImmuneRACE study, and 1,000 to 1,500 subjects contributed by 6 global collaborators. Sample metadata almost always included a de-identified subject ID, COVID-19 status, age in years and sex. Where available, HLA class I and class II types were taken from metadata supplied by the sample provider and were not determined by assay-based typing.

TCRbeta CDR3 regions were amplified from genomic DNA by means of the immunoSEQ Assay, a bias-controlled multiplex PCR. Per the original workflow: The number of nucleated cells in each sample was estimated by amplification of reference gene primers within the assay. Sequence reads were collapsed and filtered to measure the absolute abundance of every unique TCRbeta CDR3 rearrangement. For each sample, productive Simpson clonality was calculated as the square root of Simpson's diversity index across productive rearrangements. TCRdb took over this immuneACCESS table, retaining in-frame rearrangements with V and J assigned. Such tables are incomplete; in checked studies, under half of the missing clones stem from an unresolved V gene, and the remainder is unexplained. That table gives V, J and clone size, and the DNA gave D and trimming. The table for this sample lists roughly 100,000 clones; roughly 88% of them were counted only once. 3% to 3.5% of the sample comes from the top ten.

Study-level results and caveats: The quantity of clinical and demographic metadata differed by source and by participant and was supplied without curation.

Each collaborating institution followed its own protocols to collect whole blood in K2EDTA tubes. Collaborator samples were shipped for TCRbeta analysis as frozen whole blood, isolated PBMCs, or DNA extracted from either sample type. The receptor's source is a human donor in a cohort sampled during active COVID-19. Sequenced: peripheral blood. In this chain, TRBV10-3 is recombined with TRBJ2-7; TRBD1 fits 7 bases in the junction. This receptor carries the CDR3 CAISFKGAEQYF. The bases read TGTGCCATCAGCTTCAAGGGGGCCGAGCAGTACTTC.